This T cell receptor beta chain was identified during a study of blood T cells in healthy people across ages. A second PCR of roughly 7 to 11 cycles used a sample-barcoded 5' primer and a J-beta primer mix. TCRdb independently ran MiXCR on the 5' RACE reads; one entry per CDR3 protein. The data contain about 1,500,000 distinct CDR3 sequences, 40% to 50% of them seen just once; the ten biggest clones take up roughly 7.9%. The CDR3 sequence is 14 residues long. CDR1 is DFQATT and CDR2 is SNEGSKA in the germline V gene (reference sequence). J gave up 3 bases and V 4 bases, and 7 bases lay outside the gene matches.

The sequence derives from a woman aged 18-29 years in good health. Sequencing input: blood. The chain carries TRBV20-1 and TRBJ2-5; 8 bases align to TRBD1. Here the CDR3 DNA reads TGCAGTGCTAAGGACAGGGCACCTAAAGAGACCCAGTACTTC. Residues: CSAKDRAPKETQYF.